These T cell receptor beta chains were read from a single sample in a study of T-cell reconstitution after alpha-beta-depleted transplantation in children. From the PCR reads, TCRdb called clonotypes with MiXCR, one entry per CDR3 protein. The repertoire consists of fewer than 700,000 distinct CDR3 sequences, with around 13% occurring once and the leading ten covering about 2.2%. Here the sequenced sample was PBMCs, mostly from graft donor cells, taken 360 days after TCRalphabeta/CD19-depleted stem cell transplant. The origin of the receptors is a male patient younger than 18 who had a stem cell transplant for acute myeloid leukemia, so the T cells may come from the graft donor. The CDR3 runs from the conserved cysteine through the conserved F or W. Each record gives: J gene, V gene, CDR3 protein.

TRBJ2-1,TRBV29-1,CSVETGPSYNEQFF
TRBJ2-3,TRBV7-9,CASSLKGTSGRTDTQYF
TRBJ2-1,TRBV5-5,CASSFDSGRTYNEQFF
TRBJ2-5,TRBV20-1,CSARLLRGLAGGQETQYF
TRBJ2-1,TRBV7-2,CASSLASSRGNEQFF
TRBJ2-7,TRBV7-6,CASSLGGPGTSGHEQYF
TRBJ2-7,TRBV27,CASSPLGVYEQYF
TRBJ2-3,TRBV7-8,CASKLKIHSLSTDTQYF
TRBJ2-7,TRBV10-3,CAISRTAYEQYF
TRBJ2-7,TRBV7-8,CASSYSGRYYEQYF
TRBJ2-2,TRBV27,CASSGLGLAVGPGELFF
TRBJ2-5,TRBV27,CASSPMGGYGQETQYF
TRBJ2-1,TRBV9,CASSAPVDPRGATYNEQFF
TRBJ2-7,TRBV25-1,CASSEPGVYTYEQYF
TRBJ2-2,TRBV5-1,CASSFGGDANTGELFF
TRBJ2-3,TRBV2,CASSDVSSGYTDTQYF
TRBJ2-3,TRBV9,CASSVGLAGLDTQYF
TRBJ1-1,TRBV11-3,CASSRAGDRNTEAFF
TRBJ2-5,TRBV29-1,CSVDREVLETQYF
TRBJ2-1,TRBV6-2/TRBV6-3,CASSYGGSFSNEQFF
TRBJ2-5,TRBV4-3,CASSQGGPQETQYF
TRBJ2-3,TRBV14,CASSPWGTDTQYF
TRBJ2-2,TRBV29-1,CSVRAGGNTGELFF
TRBJ2-1,TRBV6-5,CASSYVLKAGGGNEQFF
TRBJ1-6,TRBV12-3/TRBV12-4,CASSSPDGVGSPLHF
TRBJ2-1,TRBV11-2,CASSYPPGLAGVWGSF
TRBJ1-5,TRBV20-1,CSARAGNPQHF
TRBJ2-5,TRBV28,CASSSHDMSVQETQYF
TRBJ1-1,TRBV28,CATRDSSLILNTEAFF
TRBJ2-3,TRBV7-8,CASSLLAGEEADTQYF
TRBJ2-2,TRBV11-2,CASSLDRFGPANTGELFF
TRBJ2-2,TRBV6-4,CASSDVLKFANTGELFF
TRBJ2-2,TRBV29-1,CSVEDRASGNTGELFF
TRBJ2-1,TRBV20-1,CSARDFRSPSGYDEQFF
TRBJ2-5,TRBV18,CASSPLSTGETQYF
TRBJ2-1,TRBV29-1,CSVEGQVGEQFF
TRBJ2-1,TRBV12-3/TRBV12-4,CASSLVGLASSSYNEQFF
TRBJ2-3,TRBV27,CASSVPSRKTDTQYF
TRBJ2-7,TRBV20-1,CSASLTSGSAYEKYF
TRBJ2-7,TRBV5-1,CASSLDPLGSKVGYEQYF
TRBJ2-1,TRBV7-2,CASSLAPGPYDEQFF
TRBJ2-7,TRBV29-1,CSVERTSGSYEQYF
TRBJ1-2,TRBV5-1,CASRDPRQHYGYTF
TRBJ1-2,TRBV4-2,CASSHGQGTSYGYTF
TRBJ2-5,TRBV29-1,CSVGQVLQETQYF
TRBJ2-4,TRBV24-1,CATSDPRDRENIQYF
TRBJ2-3,TRBV23-1,CASSPTLEREGSDTQYF
TRBJ2-1,TRBV24-1,CATSDRTWLGEQFF
TRBJ2-1,TRBV7-2,CASSLKGFDEQFF
TRBJ2-1,TRBV4-2,CASSQTGGGGFPNEQFF
TRBJ2-7,TRBV7-9,CASSLYIGSGRGKPYEQYF
TRBJ2-4,TRBV6-1,CASSRQELGQNIQYF
TRBJ2-7,TRBV27,CASSFGAPWGFYEQYF
TRBJ2-1,TRBV5-1,CASSFSPFGGGFYNEQFF
TRBJ2-7,TRBV5-1,CASRAGGAYEQYF
TRBJ1-1,TRBV10-3,CAISDRGLANTEAFF
TRBJ2-7,TRBV5-1,CASSMGLAGGLYEQYF
TRBJ1-4,TRBV12-3/TRBV12-4,CASSLARSRGGEKLFF
TRBJ2-4,TRBV20-1,CSAWGTAAKNIQYF
TRBJ1-5,TRBV20-1,CSARTYQGSSNQPQHF